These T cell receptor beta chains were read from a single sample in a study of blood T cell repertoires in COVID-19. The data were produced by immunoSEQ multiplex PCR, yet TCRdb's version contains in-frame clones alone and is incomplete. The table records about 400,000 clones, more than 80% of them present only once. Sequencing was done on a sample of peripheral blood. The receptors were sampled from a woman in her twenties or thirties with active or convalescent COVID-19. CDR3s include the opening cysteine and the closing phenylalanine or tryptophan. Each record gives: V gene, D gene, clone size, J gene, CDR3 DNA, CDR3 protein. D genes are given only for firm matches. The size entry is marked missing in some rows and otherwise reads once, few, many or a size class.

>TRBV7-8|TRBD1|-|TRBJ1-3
TGTGCCAGCAGCTTGGGACAGGATCTAAACACCATATATTTT
CASSLGQDLNTIYF
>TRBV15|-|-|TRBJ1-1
TGTGCCACCAGCAGAGAGGGGACCCCAGGGGACACTGAAGCTTTCTTT
CATSREGTPGDTEAFF
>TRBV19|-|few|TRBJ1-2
TGTGCCAGTAGGGCGGCGGAGTTAGGCTACACCTTC
CASRAAELGYTF
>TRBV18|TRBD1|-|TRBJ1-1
TGTGCCAGCTCACCACGGCTAGGGACAGAAGACACTGAAGCTTTCTTT
CASSPRLGTEDTEAFF
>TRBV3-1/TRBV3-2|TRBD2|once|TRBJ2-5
TGTGCCAGCAGCCACGTATTAGCGGGGCAAGAGACCCAGTACTTC
CASSHVLAGQETQYF
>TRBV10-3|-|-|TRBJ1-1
TGTGCCATCAGTGTTGACAGGAACACTGAAGCTTTCTTT
CAISVDRNTEAFF
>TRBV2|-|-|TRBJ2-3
TGTGCCAGCAGTGTCATGGGGGGGCGCACAGATACGCAGTATTTT
CASSVMGGRTDTQYF
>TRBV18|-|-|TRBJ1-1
TGTGCCAGCTCTCCAGCCAGGGATAGCACTGAAGCTTTCTTT
CASSPARDSTEAFF
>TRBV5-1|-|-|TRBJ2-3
TGCGCCAGCGACCTCGGGACTTCTAGCACAGATACGCAGTATTTT
CASDLGTSSTDTQYF
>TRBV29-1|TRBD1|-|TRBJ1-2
TGCAGCGTGCCGGGACAGGCTGCGGGTGGCTACACCTTC
CSVPGQAAGGYTF
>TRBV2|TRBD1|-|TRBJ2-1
TGTGCCAGCAGGGCCCGTGGACAGGGGACGAATGAGCAGTTCTTC
CASRARGQGTNEQFF
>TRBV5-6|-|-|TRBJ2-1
TGTGCCAGCAGCTTGTCAGGTAACAATGAGCAGTTCTTC
CASSLSGNNEQFF
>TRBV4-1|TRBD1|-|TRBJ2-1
TGCGCCAGCAGCCAAGATCAGGACAGGGCCTACAATGAGCAGTTCTTC
CASSQDQDRAYNEQFF
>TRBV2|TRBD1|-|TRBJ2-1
TGTGCCAGCAGACCCGGACAGGGGTACTACAATGAGCAGTTCTTC
CASRPGQGYYNEQFF
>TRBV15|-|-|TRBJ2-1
TGTGCCACCAGCAGAGATGTGGGAGAATACGAGCAGTTCTTC
CATSRDVGEYEQFF